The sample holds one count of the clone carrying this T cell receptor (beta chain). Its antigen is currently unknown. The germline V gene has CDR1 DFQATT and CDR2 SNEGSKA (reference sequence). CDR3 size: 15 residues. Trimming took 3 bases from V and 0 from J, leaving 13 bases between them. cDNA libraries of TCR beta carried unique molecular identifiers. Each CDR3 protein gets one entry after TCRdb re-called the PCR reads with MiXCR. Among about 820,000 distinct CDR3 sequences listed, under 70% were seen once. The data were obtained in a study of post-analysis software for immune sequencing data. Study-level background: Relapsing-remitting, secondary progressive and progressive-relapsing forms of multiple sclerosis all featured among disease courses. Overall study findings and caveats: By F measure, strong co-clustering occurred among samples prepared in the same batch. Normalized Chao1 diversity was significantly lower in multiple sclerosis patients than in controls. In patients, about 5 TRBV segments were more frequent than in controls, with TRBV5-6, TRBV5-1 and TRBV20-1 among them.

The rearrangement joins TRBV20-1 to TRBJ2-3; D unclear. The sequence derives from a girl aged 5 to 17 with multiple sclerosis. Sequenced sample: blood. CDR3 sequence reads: CSASSGYGSTDTQYF. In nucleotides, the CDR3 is TGCAGTGCTAGTTCTGGTTACGGTAGCACAGATACGCAGTATTTT.